This T cell receptor (beta chain) was sequenced in a study of human T cells and chemical hapten exposure. For this clonotype: Its cognate antigen is unknown.

Time point in this sample: patch test 2, 6 weeks after DPC sensitization. Treatment indicated: therapeutic diphenylcyclopropenone sensitization with weekly scalp DPC. The study's findings and limits: TCRs above 1 in 1000 frequency did not change with DPC sensitization.

MiXCR, run by TCRdb on the RACE reads, gives a single entry per CDR3 protein. This repertoire shows 140,000 or so distinct CDR3 sequences, about 12% found once; its top ten account for around 1.4%. Source: whole blood, taken in connection with sensitization to the hapten diphenylcyclopropenone (DPC). This sequence was found in a woman aged 45 to 65 with alopecia areata. Some clones in this sample may be carry-over from other donors' samples.

The DNA of the CDR3 is TGTGCCAGCAGCTTACGGGCCCCCAGGGGAGATACGCAGTATTTT. This translates into CASSLRAPRGDTQYF. This chain uses TRBV7-2 with TRBJ2-3; tentative D call: TRBD1 (6 bases). This CDR3 contains 15 residues. The germline gives CDR1 SGHTA, CDR2 FQGNSA. With 2 bases removed from V and 5 bases from J, the gap between germline ends came to 14 bases.